The 3 T cell receptor beta chains listed next were all sequenced from one sample in a study of glioma-infiltrating T cells. Amplification of TCR alpha and beta CDR3 regions from RNA used iRepertoire nested multiplex PCR. In TCRdb, the multiplex PCR reads were re-called with MiXCR into one record per CDR3 protein. The data hold 150,000 to 200,000 distinct CDR3 sequences, with more than 25% observed a single time. Sequences were obtained from glioma tissue, nonneoplastic brain tissue, or PBMCs (not recorded which). The source of these receptors is a human donor with low-grade glioma or glioblastoma, undergoing nonglioma brain surgery, or in good health (not recorded which).

In this sample, this clonotype turned up a few times. Given a much more abundant clone one base away, this may be a read error. The J gene is TRBJ2-2, the V gene TRBV28; weak D call: TRBD2 (6 bases). This CDR3 has 14 amino acids. CDR1 is MDHEN and CDR2 is SYDVKM in the germline V gene. CDR3 in amino acids: CASSLRASSGGLFF. The CDR3 nucleotides are TGTGCCAGCAGTTTACGGGCTAGCTCCGGGGGGCTGTTTTTT.

This clonotype has ten or more counts. This rearrangement joins TRBV7-9 to TRBJ1-4, with D possibly being TRBD1 (5 bases). The CDR3 has 14 amino acids. The germline V gene has CDR1 SEHNR and CDR2 FQNEAQ (reference sequence). Trimming cost V 6 bases and J 3 bases, with 11 bases left between them. In nucleotides, the CDR3 is TGTGCCAGCAGACGAAAGGGGCCTAATGAAAAACTGTTTTTT. This codes for CASRRKGPNEKLFF.

The V call is TRBV5-4, the J call TRBJ1-6, with TRBD1 identical over 8 bases. The germline gives CDR1 SGHNT, CDR2 YYREEE (reference sequence). With 0 bases clipped from V and 9 bases from J, the junction kept 14 bases outside the gene matches. The CDR3 contains 18 residues. The CDR3 spells CASSLGYTGTGQSSPLHF. As DNA, the CDR3 is TGTGCCAGCAGCTTGGGATACACCGGGACAGGCCAGAGTTCACCCCTCCACTTT.